The 18 T cell receptor beta chains given below trace back to one sample, sequenced in a study of beta chain features in type 1 diabetes. All of the isolated RNA was reverse transcribed, so expressed TCRB transcripts were sequenced. Libraries were prepared by immunoSEQ multiplex PCR; TCRdb keeps only in-frame clonotypes and omits some of them. The profile shows some 900,000 clones, around a sixth of them singletons. Material: naive CD4+ T cells from blood. The receptors come from a woman younger than 35 in good health.

This clone was observed a handful of times. The chain combines TRBV28 with TRBJ1-3; D might be TRBD1 (6 bases). The V gene's germline CDR1 is MDHEN and CDR2 SYDVKM. The CDR3 loop spans 16 amino acids. With 3 bases removed from V and 2 bases from J, the gap between germline ends came to 14 bases. CDR3 DNA sequence: TGTGCCAGCAGTTTTCCGGGGGCGGTAGCTGGAAACACCATATATTTT. Protein sequence: CASSFPGAVAGNTIYF.

This clone turned up a few times. This chain joins TRBV18 and TRBJ1-5; D not resolved. Per germline, CDR1 KGHSH and CDR2 LQKENI. The ends were cut back, 0 bases at V and 3 bases at J, with 3 bases in the middle. The CDR3 consists of 13 residues. This CDR3 is CASSPPNNQPQHF. CDR3 in DNA: TGTGCCAGCTCACCACCAAACAATCAGCCCCAGCATTTT.

This clone has only a few counts. A read error may account for a junction end that differs from germline. V usage is TRBV28 and J usage is TRBJ2-1; D might be TRBD2 (6 bases). Germline V lookup: CDR1 MDHEN, CDR2 SYDVKM. CDR3 length: 12 amino acids. The CDR3, as DNA: TGTGCCAGCAGCCCCCGACTAGTCTTCCGGGTCTTC. The encoded protein is CASSPRLVFRVF.

V and J are TRBV29-1 and TRBJ2-3; 11 bases line up with TRBD2. This CDR3 has 15 amino acids. With 8 bases clipped from V and 0 bases from J, the junction kept 7 bases outside the gene matches. Looked up from germline, CDR1 is SQVTM and CDR2 is ANQGSEA. CDR3 in DNA: TGCAGCACTAGCGGGAGCCTAATTAGCACAGATACGCAGTATTTT. Residues: CSTSGSLISTDTQYF.

The V call is TRBV7-2, the J call TRBJ2-2; TRBD1 is a possible D gene (7 bases). V was trimmed by 2 bases and J by 7 bases, leaving 17 bases between them. Germline CDR1 and CDR2: SGHTA and FQGNSA. The CDR3 sequence is 16 residues long. In DNA form, the CDR3 reads TGTGCCAGCAGCTTATTCCGGCAGGGGGGAGGCGGGGAGCTGTTTTTT. It translates to CASSLFRQGGGGELFF.

This clone appeared a few times. The rearrangement uses TRBV7-2 and TRBJ2-5; tentative D call: TRBD1 (5 bases). Germline CDR1 SGHTA, CDR2 FQGNSA. The ends were cut back, 5 bases at V and 1 base at J, with 14 bases in the middle. This CDR3 comprises 15 residues. The CDR3 sequence is CASSRSQGRQETQYF. The CDR3 DNA sequence: TGTGCCAGCAGCCGTTCCCAGGGCCGCCAAGAGACCCAGTACTTC. Drawing the rest from reference TRBV7-2 and TRBJ2-5, the complete variable domain is GAGVSQSPSNKVTEKGKDVELRCDPISGHTALYWYRQSLGQGLEFLIYFQGNSAPDKSGLPSDRFSAERTGGSVSTLTIQRTQQEDSAVYLCASSRSQGRQETQYFGPGTRLLVL.

The chain employs TRBV2 and TRBJ2-3; 8 bases line up with TRBD2. This CDR3 contains 15 residues. The V gene's germline CDR1 is SNHLY and CDR2 FYNNEI. Losses at the gene ends were 1 base for V and 5 bases for J; bases not matched to a gene: 5. The CDR3 sequence: CASSEGPGGVDTQYF. CDR3 nucleotide sequence: TGTGCCAGCAGTGAAGGGCCGGGAGGGGTAGATACGCAGTATTTT.

This clone has a handful of counts. The chain couples TRBV28 to TRBJ2-7, with 7 nucleotides matching TRBD1. The V and J ends lost 5 bases and 4 bases, in that order; junction bases with no gene match: 8. CDR3 length equals 14 residues. Germline V lookup: CDR1 MDHEN, CDR2 SYDVKM. CDR3 residues: CASSLGQAPYEQYF. The DNA for the CDR3 is TGTGCCAGCAGTCTCGGACAGGCTCCGTACGAGCAGTACTTC.

The chain links TRBV6-6 to TRBJ2-1, with D hard to call. This CDR3 region has 11 residues. V was shortened by 5 bases and J by 8 bases, with 7 bases between the two germline ends. The germline V gene has CDR1 MNHNY and CDR2 SVGAGI (reference sequence). This CDR3 is CASSLQHEQFF. DNA for the CDR3: TGTGCCAGCAGTCTTCAGCATGAGCAGTTCTTC.

In this sample, this clone turned up a few times. Here the CDR3 DNA reads TGTGCCAGCAGCTTAGGTACTAGCGCGGATACGCAGTATTTT. As protein: CASSLGTSADTQYF. This chain uses TRBV7-6 with TRBJ2-3, with 7 nucleotides matching TRBD2. This CDR3 is built from 14 residues. The germline gives CDR1 SGHVS, CDR2 FNYEAQ. V lost 1 base and J lost 6; bases outside the gene matches: 4.

This chain connects TRBV6-5 to TRBJ2-7, with 10 positions matching TRBD2. The CDR3 is made up of 15 amino acids. V lost 2 bases and J lost 2; bases outside the gene matches: 3. Germline CDR1 reads MNHEY; CDR2 reads SVGAGI. The CDR3 here is CASSYTSGRAYEQYF. The CDR3 DNA sequence: TGTGCCAGCAGTTACACAAGCGGGAGGGCCTACGAGCAGTACTTC.

This clone was seen only a few times. The chain employs TRBV4-2 and TRBJ2-7, with D hard to call. Germline CDR1 and CDR2: LGHNA and YNFKEQ. Trimming left V 2 bases short and J 7 bases short, with 15 bases between. CDR3 length equals 14 residues. CDR3 DNA: TGTGCCAGCAGCCAACCGGGTCCCGGTAGGGAGCAGTACTTC. Its translation is CASSQPGPGREQYF.

The chain couples TRBV9 to TRBJ2-7, with TRBD1 matching 8 bases. Germline V lookup: CDR1 SGDLS, CDR2 YYNGEE. V shed 0 bases and J 4 bases; nucleotides not matched to a gene: 21. The CDR3 loop spans 20 amino acids. CDR3 sequence reads: CASSVVVPGQELGGPYEQYF. The CDR3 DNA reads TGTGCCAGCAGCGTAGTAGTTCCGGGACAGGAGTTGGGGGGACCGTACGAGCAGTACTTC. Based on the CDR3 plus reference TRBV9 and TRBJ2-7, the full variable domain is DSGVTQTPKHLITATGQRVTLRCSPRSGDLSVYWYQQSLDQGLQFLIQYYNGEERAKGNILERFSAQQFPDLHSELNLSSLELGDSALYFCASSVVVPGQELGGPYEQYFGPGTRLTVT.

This clone was seen a few times. The chain combines TRBV29-1 with TRBJ1-1, with TRBD1 matching 8 bases. This CDR3 region has 13 residues. Germline V gives CDR1 SQVTM, CDR2 ANQGSEA. V was pared by 5 bases and J by 7 bases, with 9 bases of the junction left unmatched. The CDR3 DNA follows: TGCAGCGTTTTCAGGGGGCCCGGGAGTGAAGCTTTCTTT. Its translation: CSVFRGPGSEAFF.

The V call is TRBV27, the J call TRBJ2-6, with D unclear. V lost 5 bases and J 4 bases, leaving 12 bases between the germline ends. This CDR3 is built from 15 residues. Looked up from germline, CDR1 is MNHEY and CDR2 is SMNVEV (reference sequence). CDR3 in DNA: TGTGCCAGCAGTCCCTTACAGTCCGGGGCCAACGTCCTGACTTTC. Its protein product is CASSPLQSGANVLTF.

The table lists this clone with a count of one. Other DNA sequences in the sample encode the same CDR3. This sequence joins TRBV9 and TRBJ1-2, with TRBD1 matching over 7 bases. The CDR3 totals 13 residues. V shed 2 bases, J shed 3 bases, and the junction held 1 base outside the gene matches. Germline V CDR1 and CDR2: SGDLS, YYNGEE. The CDR3 DNA is TGTGCCAGCAGCGTCGACAGGGACTATGGCTACACCTTC. Translation gives CASSVDRDYGYTF.

This clone was seen a few times. The J gene is TRBJ2-1, the V gene TRBV5-1; D may be TRBD1 (6 bases). There are 12 residues in the CDR3. The V end lost 4 bases, the J end lost 8 bases, and 10 bases lay between the germline ends. The germline gives CDR1 SGHRS, CDR2 YFSETQ. The CDR3 loop is CASSQGQYEQFF. Written as DNA, the CDR3 is TGCGCCAGCAGCCAGGGACAATATGAGCAGTTCTTC.

CDR3 amino acids: CAISESPENYGYTF. CDR3 in DNA: TGTGCCATCAGTGAGTCCCCGGAAAACTATGGCTACACCTTC. V is TRBV10-3 and J is TRBJ1-2; no clear D gene. Germline V CDR1 and CDR2: ENHRY, SYGVKD. Trimming left V 0 bases short and J 2 bases short, with 7 bases between. CDR3 length: 14 amino acids.